This entry is about one T cell receptor beta chain. Antigen: not known. The V end was cut by 5 bases, the J end by 1 base, with 15 bases between. CDR3 length equals 14 residues. The germline gives CDR1 SQVTM, CDR2 ANQGSEA. The record originates from a study of T cell responses to AZD1222 COVID-19 vaccine. Study-level results: Spike-specific TCR breadth and depth went up after people got two AZD1222 doses.

The method was immunoSEQ multiplex PCR; TCRdb's version includes in-frame clones alone and lacks a portion of them. The sample holds 120,000 to 150,000 clones, more than 75% seen once. The chain uses TRBV29-1 and TRBJ2-7, with D perhaps matching TRBD2 (6 bases). The source material was peripheral blood, sampled on day 0 of AZD1222 vaccination. The TCR comes from an adult in good health. CDR3 loop: CSVTPGVLSYEQYF. The CDR3 coding sequence is TGCAGCGTTACCCCGGGGGTACTATCCTACGAGCAGTACTTC.